This entry features one T cell receptor beta chain sequence. Its antigen is currently unknown. A second PCR, run for about 6 to 11 cycles, used a sample-barcoded 5' primer plus a J-beta primer mix. TCRdb itself ran the 5' RACE reads through MiXCR, one entry per CDR3 protein. This sample has over a million distinct CDR3 sequences, with 40% to 45% found just once. V was pared by 6 bases and J by 2 bases, with 11 bases between. The CDR3 is 13 amino acids. The data were obtained in a study of blood T cells in healthy people across ages. Study-wide results and caveats: A roughly linear fall in TCR beta diversity per million T cells was seen with increasing age.

The sequence was obtained from a woman under 30 in good health. This chain connects TRBV12-3 or TRBV12-4 to TRBJ2-7, with D possibly TRBD2 on 5 matching bases. Specimen: blood. DNA for the CDR3: TGTGCCAGCAGGGGGAGCGGAACCTACGAGCAGTACTTC. Encoded protein: CASRGSGTYEQYF.